This T cell receptor (beta chain) originates from a study of cytomegalovirus exposure and HLA in healthy donors. This CDR3 spans 14 amino acids. Germline V gene sequence: CDR1 SGHRS, CDR2 YFSETQ. Trimming pared 1 base from V and 8 bases from J, leaving 15 bases between. Primers included in the PCR were 60 Vbeta and 13 Jbeta primers. Clones were sequenced by immunoSEQ multiplex PCR, and TCRdb holds only the in-frame ones, with some missing. Of fewer than 250,000 clones in the sample, about 87% were seen once. The V and J genes are TRBV5-1 and TRBJ1-2; D possibly corresponds to TRBD1 (6 bases). The sequence derives from a young woman in good health and CMV-seronegative. Sequencing was performed on PBMCs. This chain's CDR3 is CASSLRQARGGYTF. The CDR3 nucleotides are TGCGCCAGCAGCTTGCGACAGGCCCGTGGGGGCTACACCTTC.